This T cell receptor beta chain was documented in a study of beta chain features in type 1 diabetes. To note about this clone: Relative to the germline gene, one junction end is altered; a read error may explain this.

Expressed TCRB transcripts were sequenced, since all the RNA that had been isolated was reverse transcribed. Clones were read by immunoSEQ multiplex PCR, and TCRdb kept only the in-frame ones, dropping some. The data contain fewer than 650,000 clones, about 14% of them singletons. The CDR3 covers 15 residues. From germline, CDR1 is MGHDK and CDR2 SYGVNS. This receptor was taken from a man between 18 and 35 years old in good health. The genes are TRBV25-1 and TRBJ2-7; 7 bases match TRBD1. Specimen: naive CD4+ T cells from blood. CDR3 DNA sequence: TGTGCCAGCAGTGAGGACAGGCTAGCCGTCTACGAGCAGTACTTT. It yields the protein CASSEDRLAVYEQYF.